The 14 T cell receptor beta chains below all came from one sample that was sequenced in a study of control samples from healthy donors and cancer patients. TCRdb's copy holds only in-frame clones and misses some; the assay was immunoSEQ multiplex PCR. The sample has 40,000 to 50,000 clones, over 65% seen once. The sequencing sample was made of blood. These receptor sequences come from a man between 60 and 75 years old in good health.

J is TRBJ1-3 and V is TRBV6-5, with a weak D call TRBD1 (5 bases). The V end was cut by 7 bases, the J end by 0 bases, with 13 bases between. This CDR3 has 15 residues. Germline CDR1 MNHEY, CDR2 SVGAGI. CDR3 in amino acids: CASTQQGPSGNTIYF. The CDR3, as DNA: TGTGCCAGCACTCAGCAGGGTCCCTCTGGAAACACCATATATTTT.

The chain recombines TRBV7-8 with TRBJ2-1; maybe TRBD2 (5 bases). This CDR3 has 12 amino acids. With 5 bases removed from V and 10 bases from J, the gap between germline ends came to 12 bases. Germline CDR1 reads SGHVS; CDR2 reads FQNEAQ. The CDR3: CASSARTLEQFF. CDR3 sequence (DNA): TGTGCCAGCAGCGCACGGACTTTGGAGCAGTTCTTC.

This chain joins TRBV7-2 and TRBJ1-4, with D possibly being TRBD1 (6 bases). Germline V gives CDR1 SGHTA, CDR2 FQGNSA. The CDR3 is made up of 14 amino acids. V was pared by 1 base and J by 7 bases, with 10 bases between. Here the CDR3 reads CASSLGQGIEKLFF. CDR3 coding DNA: TGTGCCAGCAGCTTAGGGCAGGGGATTGAAAAACTGTTTTTT. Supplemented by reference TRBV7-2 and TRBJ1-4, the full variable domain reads GAGVSQSPSNKVTEKGKDVELRCDPISGHTALYWYRQSLGQGLEFLIYFQGNSAPDKSGLPSDRFSAERTGGSVSTLTIQRTQQEDSAVYLCASSLGQGIEKLFFGSGTQLSVL.

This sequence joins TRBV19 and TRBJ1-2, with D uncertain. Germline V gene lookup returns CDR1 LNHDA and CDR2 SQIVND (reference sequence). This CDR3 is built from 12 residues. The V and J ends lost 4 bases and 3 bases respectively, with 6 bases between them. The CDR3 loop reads CASSRYDYGYTF. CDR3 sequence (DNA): TGTGCCAGTAGTAGGTACGACTATGGCTACACCTTC.

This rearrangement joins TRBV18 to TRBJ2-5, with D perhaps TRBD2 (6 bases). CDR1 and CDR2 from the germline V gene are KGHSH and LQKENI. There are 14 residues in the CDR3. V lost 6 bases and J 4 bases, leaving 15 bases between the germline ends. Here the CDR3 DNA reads TGTGCCAGCTCGGACTCTTTGGGGGGAGAGACCCAGTACTTC. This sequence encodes CASSDSLGGETQYF.

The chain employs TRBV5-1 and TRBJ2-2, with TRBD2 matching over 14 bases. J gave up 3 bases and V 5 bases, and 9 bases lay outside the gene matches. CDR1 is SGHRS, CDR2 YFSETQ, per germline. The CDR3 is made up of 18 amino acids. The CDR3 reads CASSKTSGRAVDTGELFF. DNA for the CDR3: TGCGCCAGCAGTAAGACTAGCGGGAGGGCCGTGGACACCGGGGAGCTGTTTTTT.

Here the CDR3 reads CASSIGLGQGRSTEAFF. In DNA form, the CDR3 reads TGTGCCAGTAGTATAGGTCTTGGACAGGGGAGAAGCACTGAAGCTTTCTTT. V is TRBV19 and J is TRBJ1-1; 9 nucleotides match TRBD1. In germline, CDR1 is LNHDA, CDR2 SQIVND (reference sequence). The ends lost 1 base at V and 4 bases at J; junction bases unmatched: 10. This CDR3 comprises 17 residues.

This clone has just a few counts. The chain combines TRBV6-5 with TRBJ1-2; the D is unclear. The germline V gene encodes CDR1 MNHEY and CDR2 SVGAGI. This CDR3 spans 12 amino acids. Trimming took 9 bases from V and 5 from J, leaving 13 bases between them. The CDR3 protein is CASRNSDYGYTF. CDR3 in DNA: TGTGCCAGTCGGAACAGCGATTATGGCTACACCTTC.

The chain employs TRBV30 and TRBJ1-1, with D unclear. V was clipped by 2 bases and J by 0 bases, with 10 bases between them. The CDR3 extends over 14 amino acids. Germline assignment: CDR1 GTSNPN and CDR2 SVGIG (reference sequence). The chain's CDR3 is CAWSWDRLNTEAFF. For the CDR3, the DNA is TGTGCCTGGAGTTGGGATCGACTGAACACTGAAGCTTTCTTT.

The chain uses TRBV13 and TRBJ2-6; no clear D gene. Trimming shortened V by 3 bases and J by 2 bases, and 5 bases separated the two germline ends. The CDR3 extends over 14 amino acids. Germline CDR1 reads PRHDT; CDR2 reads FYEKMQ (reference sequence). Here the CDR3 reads CASSLLAGANVLTF. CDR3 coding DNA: TGTGCCAGCAGCTTGCTTGCTGGGGCCAACGTCCTGACTTTC.

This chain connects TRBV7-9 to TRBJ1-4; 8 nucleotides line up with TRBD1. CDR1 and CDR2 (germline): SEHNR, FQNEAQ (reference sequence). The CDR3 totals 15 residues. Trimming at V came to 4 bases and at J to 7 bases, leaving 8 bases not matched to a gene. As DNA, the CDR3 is TGTGCCAGCAGCTCTGGACAGGGACAGGTTGAAAAACTGTTTTTT. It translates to CASSSGQGQVEKLFF.

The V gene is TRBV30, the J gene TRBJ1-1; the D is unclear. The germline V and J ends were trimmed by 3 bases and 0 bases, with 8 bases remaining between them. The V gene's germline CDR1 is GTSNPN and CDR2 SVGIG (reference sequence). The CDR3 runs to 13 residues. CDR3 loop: CAWRRTLNTEAFF. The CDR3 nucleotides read TGTGCCTGGAGGAGAACCCTGAACACTGAAGCTTTCTTT.

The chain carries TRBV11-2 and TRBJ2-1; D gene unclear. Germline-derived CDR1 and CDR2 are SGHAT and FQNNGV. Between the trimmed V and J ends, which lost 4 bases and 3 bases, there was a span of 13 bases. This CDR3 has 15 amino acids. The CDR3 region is CASSSVSWGYNEQFF. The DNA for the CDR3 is TGTGCCAGCAGCTCCGTCTCGTGGGGCTACAATGAGCAGTTCTTC.

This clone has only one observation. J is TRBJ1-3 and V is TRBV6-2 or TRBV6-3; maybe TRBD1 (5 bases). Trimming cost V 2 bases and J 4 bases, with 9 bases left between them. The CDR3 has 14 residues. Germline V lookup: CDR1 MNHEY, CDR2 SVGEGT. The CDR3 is CASSYTGYGNTIYF. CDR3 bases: TGTGCCAGCAGTTACACAGGCTACGGAAACACCATATATTTT.